One and the same sample provided the 21 T cell receptor beta chains below, sequenced in a study of cytomegalovirus exposure and HLA in healthy donors. The PCR ran on 60 Vbeta and 13 Jbeta primers. Clones were sequenced by immunoSEQ multiplex PCR, and TCRdb holds only the in-frame ones, with some missing. The sample records fewer than 250,000 clones, around four fifths being singletons. What was sequenced was PBMCs. These receptors all come from a boy aged 2-9 years in good health and CMV-seronegative.

The chain joins TRBV7-9 to TRBJ2-7, with unresolved D. The CDR3 contains 14 residues. Trimming left V 8 bases short and J 5 bases short, with 19 bases between. Germline V gives CDR1 SEHNR, CDR2 FQNEAQ (reference sequence). The CDR3 DNA follows: TGTGCCAGCGAGAGAGGCAGAGAGGCGGACGAGCAGTACTTC. Its protein is CASERGREADEQYF.

The rearrangement uses TRBV5-1 and TRBJ1-2; D possibly corresponds to TRBD1 (6 bases). V lost 0 bases to trimming and J lost 7 bases, with 7 bases between them. Germline CDR1 SGHRS, CDR2 YFSETQ. The CDR3 spans 12 residues. For the CDR3, the DNA is TGCGCCAGCAGCTTGGAGGGGGTTGGCTACACCTTC. As protein: CASSLEGVGYTF.

The chain employs TRBV30 and TRBJ2-2; unclear D gene. The V gene's germline CDR1 is GTSNPN and CDR2 SVGIG (reference sequence). The V end lost 3 bases, the J end lost 5 bases, and 10 bases lay between the germline ends. The CDR3 is made up of 13 amino acids. The CDR3 DNA reads as TGTGCCTGGAGGCAGGCCGGAACCGGGGAGCTGTTTTTT. Residues: CAWRQAGTGELFF.

The sample holds a few counts of this clone. This chain joins TRBV7-9 and TRBJ2-1; D is unclear. The germline CDR1 and CDR2 sequences are SEHNR and FQNEAQ (reference sequence). The CDR3 totals 13 residues. V gave up 5 bases and J gave up 3 bases, with 8 bases separating them. CDR3 sequence reads: CASSRLGYNEQFF. Written as DNA, the CDR3 is TGTGCCAGCAGCCGACTGGGCTACAATGAGCAGTTCTTC.

The J gene is TRBJ2-5, the V gene TRBV4-1; D is ambiguous. The CDR3 contains 13 residues. The germline V gene has CDR1 MGHRA and CDR2 YSYEKL. V lost 1 base to trimming and J lost 3 bases, with 6 bases between them. The CDR3 loop is CASSQVGEETQYF. CDR3 sequence (DNA): TGCGCCAGCAGCCAAGTTGGAGAAGAGACCCAGTACTTC.

The chain employs TRBV19 and TRBJ1-5; D unresolved. This CDR3 is 15 amino acids long. The ends were cut back, 1 base at V and 3 bases at J, with 10 bases in the middle. Per germline, CDR1 LNHDA and CDR2 SQIVND (reference sequence). In DNA form, the CDR3 reads TGTGCCAGTAGTATAGGGGGAGCGGTCAATCAGCCCCAGCATTTT. Protein: CASSIGGAVNQPQHF.

J is TRBJ2-3 and V is TRBV9; 15 nucleotides match TRBD2. The CDR3 extends over 17 amino acids. Trimming removed 4 bases from V and 5 bases from J; junction bases left unmatched: 8. Germline V CDR1 and CDR2: SGDLS, YYNGEE. CDR3 residues: CASSLGTSGGPLDTQYF. Written as DNA, the CDR3 is TGTGCCAGCAGCCTCGGGACTAGCGGGGGGCCCTTAGATACGCAGTATTTT.

J is TRBJ1-4 and V is TRBV27, with no clear D. Germline CDR1 reads MNHEY; CDR2 reads SMNVEV (reference sequence). This CDR3 is built from 14 residues. V was trimmed by 3 bases and J by 8 bases, leaving 13 bases between them. The CDR3 coding sequence is TGTGCCAGCAGTTTTGGGCAGTACGAAGAAAAACTGTTTTTT. It codes for CASSFGQYEEKLFF.

This chain joins TRBV19 and TRBJ1-2, with 10 bases identical to TRBD1. The CDR3 runs to 15 residues. Germline lookup yields CDR1 LNHDA and CDR2 SQIVND (reference sequence). The trim removed 7 bases at V and 6 bases at J, leaving 11 bases unmatched. The DNA of the CDR3 is TGTGCCAGTACTACGGTTTTGACAGGGGGCAATGGCTACACCTTC. Amino acids: CASTTVLTGGNGYTF.

The chain combines TRBV5-1 with TRBJ2-3; 8 bases fit TRBD2. V shed 0 bases and J 4 bases; nucleotides not matched to a gene: 7. The length of the CDR3 is 16 residues. Germline V gives CDR1 SGHRS, CDR2 YFSETQ. CDR3 residues: CASSLGVSGAADTQYF. The CDR3 region has the DNA TGCGCCAGCAGCTTGGGGGTTAGCGGGGCTGCAGATACGCAGTATTTT.

The J gene is TRBJ2-3, the V gene TRBV5-1; D is unresolved. The CDR3 runs 14 residues. Looked up from germline, CDR1 is SGHRS and CDR2 is YFSETQ. The V end lost 0 bases, the J end lost 2 bases, and 7 bases lay between the germline ends. The CDR3 reads CASSLGQATDTQYF. DNA for the CDR3: TGCGCCAGCAGCTTGGGTCAGGCCACAGATACGCAGTATTTT.

This clone appeared a single time. The CDR3: CASTGQTNTGELFF. DNA for the CDR3: TGCGCCAGCACCGGACAGACCAACACCGGGGAGCTGTTTTTT. The chain employs TRBV5-1 and TRBJ2-2; TRBD1 might be the D (6 bases). The CDR3 loop spans 14 amino acids. CDR1 is SGHRS and CDR2 is YFSETQ in the germline V gene. Trimming took off 6 bases at V and 2 bases at J, with 11 bases between the two ends.

The chain links TRBV7-4 to TRBJ1-6, with TRBD1 matching 12 bases. The CDR3 totals 20 residues. The ends lost 1 base at V and 6 bases at J; junction bases unmatched: 13. Germline values: CDR1 SGHVT, CDR2 SQSDAQ. CDR3 DNA: TGTGCCAGCAGCTTAGGTTCCGGGACAGGGGGCGTGGAGGGTAATTCACCCCTCCACTTT. It is translated as CASSLGSGTGGVEGNSPLHF. Based on the CDR3 plus reference TRBV7-4 and TRBJ1-6, the full variable domain is GAGVSQSPRYKVAKRGRDVALRCDSISGHVTLYWYRQTLGQGSEVLTYSQSDAQRDKSGRPSGRFSAERPERSVSTLKIQRTEQGDSAVYLCASSLGSGTGGVEGNSPLHFGNGTRLTVT.

This clone was counted once. The chain employs TRBV27 and TRBJ2-1, with 7 bases lining up with TRBD1. The V segment lost 3 bases and the J segment 9 bases; nucleotides outside the gene matches: 5. Germline CDR1 and CDR2: MNHEY and SMNVEV (reference sequence). The CDR3 runs to 13 residues. CDR3 residues: CASSLTGFSEQFF. CDR3 DNA: TGTGCCAGCAGTTTGACAGGGTTCAGTGAGCAGTTCTTC.

This chain connects TRBV7-6 to TRBJ1-5; the D gene is possibly TRBD1 (6 bases). The CDR3 spans 16 residues. The V end was cut by 5 bases, the J end by 11 bases, with 25 bases between. From germline, CDR1 is SGHVS and CDR2 FNYEAQ. The CDR3, as DNA: TGTGCCAGCAGCCCCACGAACAGGGCCCTCATGGGATCCCAGCATTTT. It yields the protein CASSPTNRALMGSQHF.

The CDR3, as DNA: TGTGCCAGCACTACAGGGACAGGGCCCCCTAAGGAGCAGTACTTC. As protein: CASTTGTGPPKEQYF. The V call is TRBV2, the J call TRBJ2-7; TRBD1 matches 9 bases. Germline CDR1 SNHLY, CDR2 FYNNEI. The CDR3 has 15 amino acids. The trim removed 7 bases at V and 7 bases at J, leaving 14 bases unmatched. The full variable domain, its missing parts supplied by reference TRBV2 and TRBJ2-7, is EPEVTQTPSHQVTQMGQEVILRCVPISNHLYFYWYRQILGQKVEFLVSFYNNEISEKSEIFDDQFSVERPDGSNFTLKIRSTKLEDSAMYFCASTTGTGPPKEQYFGPGTRLTVT.

CDR3: CASSKKRMYGYTF. The DNA of the CDR3 is TGTGCCAGCAGCAAAAAGCGGATGTATGGCTACACCTTC. The chain joins TRBV21-1 to TRBJ1-2. TRBV21-1 is shown as a pseudogene. CDR3 size: 13 residues.

V usage is TRBV2 and J usage is TRBJ1-2; TRBD1 matches at 7 bases. The V segment lost 8 bases and the J segment 5 bases; nucleotides outside the gene matches: 11. Germline V CDR1 and CDR2: SNHLY, FYNNEI. CDR3 size: 14 residues. The CDR3 protein is CASCVGDSPYGYTF. The CDR3 nucleotides read TGTGCCAGCTGTGTTGGGGACAGCCCTTATGGCTACACCTTC.

The V call is TRBV10-3, the J call TRBJ2-7; D is perhaps TRBD1 (5 bases). V lost 0 bases, J lost 6 bases, and 12 bases lay in between. The CDR3 contains 14 residues. Germline V gives CDR1 ENHRY, CDR2 SYGVKD. DNA for the CDR3: TGTGCCATCAGTGAGTCCAGGGTTTTTGGCGAGCAGTACTTC. It codes for CAISESRVFGEQYF.

The chain joins TRBV19 to TRBJ1-2; 10 bases match TRBD1. Per germline, CDR1 LNHDA and CDR2 SQIVND (reference sequence). Unmatched junction bases numbered 15, after V lost 10 bases and J lost 7 bases. This CDR3 has 15 residues. This chain's CDR3 is CATLKPPGQGSGYTF. The DNA for the CDR3 is TGTGCCACCTTAAAACCCCCGGGACAGGGGAGTGGCTACACCTTC.

The rearrangement links TRBV19 to TRBJ2-7, with 9 bases aligning to TRBD1. This CDR3 has 15 residues. V lost 3 bases, J lost 2 bases, and 5 bases stayed unmatched. Germline assignment: CDR1 LNHDA and CDR2 SQIVND (reference sequence). DNA of the CDR3: TGTGCCAGTAGTATTGGACAGGGGTCCACCTACGAGCAGTACTTC. This translates into CASSIGQGSTYEQYF. The whole variable domain, remainder taken from reference TRBV19 and TRBJ2-7, is DGGITQSPKYLFRKEGQNVTLSCEQNLNHDAMYWYRQDPGQGLRLIYYSQIVNDFQKGDIAEGYSVSREKKESFPLTVTSAQKNPTAFYLCASSIGQGSTYEQYFGPGTRLTVT.